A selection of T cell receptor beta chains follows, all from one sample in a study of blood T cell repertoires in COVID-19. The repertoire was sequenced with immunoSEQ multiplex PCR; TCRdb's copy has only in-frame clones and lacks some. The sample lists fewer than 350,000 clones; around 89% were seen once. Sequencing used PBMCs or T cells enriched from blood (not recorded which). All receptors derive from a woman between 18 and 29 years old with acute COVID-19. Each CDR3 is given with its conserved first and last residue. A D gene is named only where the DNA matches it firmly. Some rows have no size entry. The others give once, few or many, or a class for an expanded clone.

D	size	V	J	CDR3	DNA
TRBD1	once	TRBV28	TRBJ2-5	CASSSDRGETQYF	TGTGCCAGCAGTTCGGACAGGGGTGAGACCCAGTACTTC
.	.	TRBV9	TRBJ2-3	CASSVGGLASTDTQYF	TGTGCCAGCAGCGTAGGGGGGCTAGCCAGCACAGATACGCAGTATTTT
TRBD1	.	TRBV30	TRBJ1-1	CAWSETGVGTEAFF	TGTGCCTGGAGTGAGACAGGGGTTGGCACTGAAGCTTTCTTT
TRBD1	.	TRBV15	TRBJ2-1	CATSRDRTGWYYEQFF	TGTGCCACCAGCAGAGATCGGACAGGGTGGTACTATGAGCAGTTCTTC
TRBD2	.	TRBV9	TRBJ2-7	CASSVAAGGRESYEQYF	TGTGCCAGCAGCGTAGCGGCGGGGGGAAGGGAATCCTACGAGCAGTACTTC
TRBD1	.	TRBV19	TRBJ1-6	CASSIRTGTGDSPLHF	TGTGCCAGTAGTATCCGGACCGGGACAGGCGATTCACCCCTCCACTTT
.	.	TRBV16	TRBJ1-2	CASSQFVPRAWDGYTF	TGTGCCAGCAGCCAATTCGTACCCAGGGCTTGGGATGGCTACACCTTC
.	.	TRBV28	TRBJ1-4	CASRSGRLTNEKLFF	TGTGCCAGCAGATCAGGGCGCCTTACTAATGAAAAACTGTTTTTT
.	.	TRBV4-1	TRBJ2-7	CARRPGQQLSYEQYF	TGCGCCAGACGGCCCGGACAGCAACTCTCCTACGAGCAGTACTTC
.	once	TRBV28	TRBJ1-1	CASTGYREEAFF	TGTGCCAGCACCGGCTACAGGGAAGAAGCTTTCTTT
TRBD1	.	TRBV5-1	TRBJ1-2	CASRTGQLANYGYTF	TGCGCCAGCAGAACGGGACAGCTAGCTAACTATGGCTACACCTTC
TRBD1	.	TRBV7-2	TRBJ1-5	CASSITGVRNQPQHF	TGTGCCAGCAGCATAACAGGGGTCCGCAATCAGCCCCAGCATTTT
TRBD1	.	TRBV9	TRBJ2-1	CASSMSGQGIYNEQFF	TGTGCCAGCAGCATGTCCGGACAGGGGATTTACAATGAGCAGTTCTTC
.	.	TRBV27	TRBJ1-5	CASSPDTGSNQPQHF	TGTGCCAGCAGCCCGGACACCGGGAGCAATCAGCCCCAGCATTTT
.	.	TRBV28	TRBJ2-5	CASSSFPNDRSQETQYF	TGTGCCAGCAGTTCTTTCCCGAATGACAGGAGCCAAGAGACCCAGTACTTC
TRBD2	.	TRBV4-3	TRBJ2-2	CASSQEVRRDYLMNTGELFF	TGCGCCAGCAGCCAAGAGGTACGTCGGGACTATTTAATGAACACCGGGGAGCTGTTTTTT